The subject of this entry is one T cell receptor beta chain. Its antigen is currently unknown. The record originates from a study of blood T cells in healthy people across ages. General observations from the study: A roughly linear age-dependent decrease characterized TCR beta diversity per million T cells. Researchers said unsorted PBMCs prevented a conclusive naive versus antigen-experienced comparison.

Peripheral blood, about 10 milliliters per donor, was collected. With a J-beta primer mix and a sample-barcoded 5' primer, a second PCR ran roughly 6 to 12 cycles. A single record per CDR3 protein comes from TCRdb applying MiXCR to the 5' RACE reads. The sample lists fewer than 1,000,000 distinct CDR3 sequences, 40% to 50% occurring once. This CDR3 is built from 13 residues. The germline V and J ends were trimmed by 3 bases and 10 bases, with 14 bases remaining between them. Germline-derived CDR1 and CDR2 are SGHRS and YFSETQ. The chain links TRBV5-1 to TRBJ2-1; possible D gene TRBD2, 5 bases. The receptor was isolated from a man aged 60-69 years in good health. What was sequenced was blood. CDR3 in amino acids: CASSWDVGDEQFF. In DNA form, the CDR3 reads TGCGCCAGCAGCTGGGATGTGGGAGACGAGCAGTTCTTC. Full variable domain (outside the CDR3, taken from reference TRBV5-1 and TRBJ2-1): KAGVTQTPRYLIKTRGQQVTLSCSPISGHRSVSWYQQTPGQGLQFLFEYFSETQRNKGNFPGRFSGRQFSNSRSEMNVSTLELGDSALYLCASSWDVGDEQFFGPGTRLTVL.